The 2 T cell receptor beta chains given below trace back to one sample, sequenced in a study of cytomegalovirus exposure and HLA in healthy donors. Researchers ran the PCR with 60 Vbeta and 13 Jbeta primers. Using immunoSEQ multiplex PCR, the repertoire was profiled, and TCRdb retains in-frame clones only, with some absent. Of approximately 150,000 clones in the sample, over 75% were seen once. Sequenced: PBMCs. Receptors originate from a man aged 35 to 55 in good health and CMV-seronegative.

This clone is a singleton in its sample. The genes are TRBV25-1 and TRBJ2-1; no clear D. This CDR3 has 12 amino acids. CDR1 and CDR2 from the germline V gene are MGHDK and SYGVNS. V lost 4 bases and J 8 bases, leaving 9 bases between the germline ends. CDR3: CASSAPNYEQFF. The CDR3, as DNA: TGTGCCAGCAGTGCCCCTAACTATGAGCAGTTCTTC.

This clone appeared a few times. Here the CDR3 reads CASSLRTGETSTDTQYF. For the CDR3, the DNA is TGTGCCAGCTCACTACGGACAGGGGAAACTAGCACAGATACGCAGTATTTT. The genes are TRBV18 and TRBJ2-3; 9 bases align to TRBD1. The ends lost 4 bases at V and 0 bases at J; junction bases unmatched: 8. The CDR3 loop spans 17 amino acids. Germline V gives CDR1 KGHSH, CDR2 LQKENI.